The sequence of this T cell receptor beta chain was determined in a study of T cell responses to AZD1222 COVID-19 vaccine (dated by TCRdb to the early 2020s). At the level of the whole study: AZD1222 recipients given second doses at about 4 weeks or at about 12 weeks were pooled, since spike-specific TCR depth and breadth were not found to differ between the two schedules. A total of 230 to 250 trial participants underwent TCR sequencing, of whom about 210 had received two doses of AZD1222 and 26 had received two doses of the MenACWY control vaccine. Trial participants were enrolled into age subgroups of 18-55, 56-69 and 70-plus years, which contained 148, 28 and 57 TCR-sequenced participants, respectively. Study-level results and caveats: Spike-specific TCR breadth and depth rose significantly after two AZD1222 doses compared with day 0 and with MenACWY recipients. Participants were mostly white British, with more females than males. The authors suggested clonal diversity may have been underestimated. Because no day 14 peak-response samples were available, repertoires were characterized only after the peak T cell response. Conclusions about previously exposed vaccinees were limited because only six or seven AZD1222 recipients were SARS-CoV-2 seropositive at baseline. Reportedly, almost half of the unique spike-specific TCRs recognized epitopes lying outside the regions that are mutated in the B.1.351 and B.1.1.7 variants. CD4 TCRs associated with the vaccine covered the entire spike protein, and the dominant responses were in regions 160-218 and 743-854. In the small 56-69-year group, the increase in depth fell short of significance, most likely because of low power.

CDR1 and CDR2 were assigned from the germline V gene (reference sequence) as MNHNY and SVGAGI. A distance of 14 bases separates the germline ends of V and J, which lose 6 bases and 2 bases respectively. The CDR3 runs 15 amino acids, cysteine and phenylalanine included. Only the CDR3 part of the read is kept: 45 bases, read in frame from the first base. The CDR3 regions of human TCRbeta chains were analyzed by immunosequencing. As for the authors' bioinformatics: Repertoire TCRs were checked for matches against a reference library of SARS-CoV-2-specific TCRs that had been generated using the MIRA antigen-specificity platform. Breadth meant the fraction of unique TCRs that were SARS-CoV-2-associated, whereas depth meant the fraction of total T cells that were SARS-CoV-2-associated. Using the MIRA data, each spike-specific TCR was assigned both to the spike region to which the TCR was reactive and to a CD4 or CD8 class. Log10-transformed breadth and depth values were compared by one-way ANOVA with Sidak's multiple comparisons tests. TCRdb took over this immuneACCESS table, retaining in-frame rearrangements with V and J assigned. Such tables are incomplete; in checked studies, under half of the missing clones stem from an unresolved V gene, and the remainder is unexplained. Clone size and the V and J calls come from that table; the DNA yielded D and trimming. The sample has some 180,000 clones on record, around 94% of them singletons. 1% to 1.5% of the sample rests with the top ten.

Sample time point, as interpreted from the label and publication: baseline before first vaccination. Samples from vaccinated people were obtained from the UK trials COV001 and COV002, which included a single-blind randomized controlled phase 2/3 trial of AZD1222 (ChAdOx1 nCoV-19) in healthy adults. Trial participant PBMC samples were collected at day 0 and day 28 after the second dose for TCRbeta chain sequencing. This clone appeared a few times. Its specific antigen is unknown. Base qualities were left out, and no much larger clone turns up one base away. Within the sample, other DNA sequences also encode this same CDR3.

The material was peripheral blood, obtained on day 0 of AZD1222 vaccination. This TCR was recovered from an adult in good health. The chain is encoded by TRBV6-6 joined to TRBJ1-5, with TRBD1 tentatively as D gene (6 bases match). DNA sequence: TGTGCCAGCAGCTACAGGGTAGTGGGCAATCAGCCCCAGCATTTT. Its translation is CASSYRVVGNQPQHF.